Following are 18 T cell receptor beta chains from one sample sequenced in a study of cytomegalovirus exposure and HLA in healthy donors (dated by TCRdb to about 2017). The method was the immunoSEQ multiplex PCR assay. For the multiplex PCR, a mixture combining 60 forward primers for TCR Vbeta segments and 13 reverse primers for TCR Jbeta segments was used. Sourced from immuneACCESS, this table was stored by TCRdb with only in-frame sequences that have V and J called. A share of the clones is absent; for the studies checked, an unresolved V gene accounts for under half, and the remainder has no known explanation. This sample gives some 130,000 clones in total; 79% of them show up just once. Jointly, the top ten make up 6.5% of the sample. The sample comprised PBMCs. All receptors derive from a man in his forties in good health and CMV-seropositive.

This sequence joins TRBV28 and TRBJ1-1, with D possibly matching TRBD1 (6 bases). The CDR3 sequence is 13 residues long. In germline, CDR1 is MDHEN, CDR2 SYDVKM. V was shortened by 4 bases and J by 2 bases, with 8 bases between the two germline ends. This chain's CDR3 is CASSSDSNTEAFF. CDR3 DNA sequence: TGTGCCAGCAGTTCGGACAGCAACACTGAAGCTTTCTTT.

The chain uses TRBV5-1 and TRBJ2-1, with D possibly matching TRBD2 (6 bases). V dropped 4 bases and J dropped 8 bases, with 22 bases sitting between them. The CDR3 length is 16 residues. Germline lookup yields CDR1 SGHRS and CDR2 YFSETQ. The CDR3 bases are TGCGCCAGCAGCCCGGAGGGGCGGGATCGTTTCGATGAGCAGTTCTTC. Protein: CASSPEGRDRFDEQFF.

This clone was picked up one time. The CDR3 sequence is CASSLRGPGANVLTF. Written as DNA, the CDR3 is TGTGCCAGCAGCTTAAGGGGGCCCGGGGCCAACGTCCTGACTTTC. The J gene is TRBJ2-6, the V gene TRBV7-3, with D possibly TRBD1 on 6 matching bases. The CDR3 loop spans 15 amino acids. The V gene's germline CDR1 is SGHTA and CDR2 FQGTGA. V was shortened by 1 base and J by 4 bases, with 8 bases between the two germline ends.

The V call is TRBV15, the J call TRBJ2-6, with 8 bases that match TRBD1. CDR1 and CDR2 from the germline V gene are LNHNV and YYDKDF (reference sequence). Trimming removed 3 bases from V and 0 bases from J; junction bases left unmatched: 7. The CDR3 covers 18 residues. CDR3 sequence: CATSRRQGWSSGANVLTF. The CDR3 DNA reads TGTGCCACCAGCAGGAGACAGGGGTGGAGCTCTGGGGCCAACGTCCTGACTTTC.

A word on this clone: Germline is not matched at one junction end, which may reflect a read error. The chain has TRBV7-9 and TRBJ2-5, with D possibly matching TRBD2 (6 bases). Germline-derived CDR1 and CDR2 are SEHNR and FQNEAQ (reference sequence). This CDR3 comprises 13 residues. The CDR3 bases are TGTGCATTGGTTATTGGCGGGGAAGAGACCCAGCACTTC. Residues: CALVIGGEETQHF.

Details on this clone: One end of the junction varies from germline; a read error may be responsible. The CDR3 is CTSSLAGQGIYEQYF. CDR3 sequence (DNA): TGTACCAGCAGCTTAGCGGGACAGGGGATCTACGAGCAGTACTTC. The rearrangement uses TRBV7-6 and TRBJ2-7, with TRBD1 identical over 10 bases. This CDR3 has 15 residues. Germline CDR1 SGHVS, CDR2 FNYEAQ.

The rearrangement joins TRBV5-1 to TRBJ1-1; D is possibly TRBD1 (5 bases). V lost 1 base, J lost 1 base, and 11 bases lay in between. CDR1 SGHRS and CDR2 YFSETQ come from the germline V gene. The CDR3 is made up of 15 amino acids. The CDR3 DNA sequence: TGCGCCAGCAGCTTGATCGGGGGAAAGAACACTGAAGCTTTCTTT. This sequence encodes CASSLIGGKNTEAFF.

The V and J genes are TRBV6-5 and TRBJ1-2, with 8 bases aligning to TRBD1. Germline V gene lookup returns CDR1 MNHEY and CDR2 SVGAGI. The V gene end was trimmed by 5 bases and the J gene end by 2 bases; junction bases not matched to a gene: 7. The CDR3 spans 15 residues. This CDR3 is CASSPDRGGNYGYTF. As DNA, the CDR3 is TGTGCCAGCAGTCCCGACAGGGGAGGGAACTATGGCTACACCTTC.

This clone was seen a few times. V usage is TRBV7-6 and J usage is TRBJ1-1; D uncertain. Germline loops: CDR1 SGHVS, CDR2 FNYEAQ. The CDR3 covers 12 residues. Trimming left V 5 bases short and J 6 bases short, with 10 bases between. The DNA for the CDR3 is TGTGCCAGCAGCGCAGATTTCCCTGAAGCTTTCTTT. Its protein is CASSADFPEAFF. Complete variable domain (other parts from reference TRBV7-6 and TRBJ1-1): GAGVSQSPRYKVTKRGQDVALRCDPISGHVSLYWYRQALGQGPEFLTYFNYEAQQDKSGLPNDRFSAERPEGSISTLTIQRTEQRDSAMYRCASSADFPEAFFGQGTRLTVV.

The chain combines TRBV9 with TRBJ2-5, with 7 bases aligning to TRBD2. The ends lost 0 bases at V and 0 bases at J; junction bases unmatched: 5. The CDR3 has 16 residues. Germline values: CDR1 SGDLS, CDR2 YYNGEE. In DNA, the CDR3 is TGTGCCAGCAGCGTAGCTAGCGGCTTGTACCAAGAGACCCAGTACTTC. Amino acid sequence: CASSVASGLYQETQYF. The full variable domain, its missing parts supplied by reference TRBV9 and TRBJ2-5, is DSGVTQTPKHLITATGQRVTLRCSPRSGDLSVYWYQQSLDQGLQFLIQYYNGEERAKGNILERFSAQQFPDLHSELNLSSLELGDSALYFCASSVASGLYQETQYFGPGTRLLVL.

Details on this clone: Other nucleotide sequences in the sample specify the same CDR3. This sequence joins TRBV5-1 and TRBJ1-5; tentatively, D is TRBD1 (6 bases). Germline CDR1 SGHRS, CDR2 YFSETQ. This CDR3 contains 14 residues. V was cut by 0 bases and J by 3 bases, with 7 bases left in between. The CDR3 DNA sequence: TGCGCCAGCAGCTTGGGGGGGCCCAATCAGCCCCAGCATTTT. Protein sequence: CASSLGGPNQPQHF. Complete variable domain (other parts from reference TRBV5-1 and TRBJ1-5): KAGVTQTPRYLIKTRGQQVTLSCSPISGHRSVSWYQQTPGQGLQFLFEYFSETQRNKGNFPGRFSGRQFSNSRSEMNVSTLELGDSALYLCASSLGGPNQPQHFGDGTRLSIL.

V and J are TRBV2 and TRBJ1-1; 8 positions agree with TRBD1. The CDR3 runs to 17 residues. The junction had 11 bases not matched to a gene; V was cut back by 4 bases and J by 1 base. In germline, CDR1 is SNHLY, CDR2 FYNNEI. The CDR3 region is CASSVFQGAHKNTEAFF. The CDR3 DNA follows: TGTGCCAGCAGTGTGTTTCAGGGGGCCCATAAGAACACTGAAGCTTTCTTT.

The V gene is TRBV7-9, the J gene TRBJ2-7, with 8 bases aligning to TRBD2. The J segment lost 2 bases and the V segment lost 5 bases, leaving 17 bases of the junction unmatched. Germline assignment: CDR1 SEHNR and CDR2 FQNEAQ (reference sequence). The CDR3 runs 18 residues. The CDR3 region is CASSPAGVAKSGTYEQYF. The CDR3 region has the DNA TGTGCCAGCAGCCCAGCGGGGGTAGCAAAGAGTGGGACCTACGAGCAGTACTTC.

This chain uses TRBV2 with TRBJ1-3; weak D call: TRBD1 (5 bases). This CDR3 is 15 amino acids long. Trimming took off 6 bases at V and 0 bases at J, with 12 bases between the two ends. CDR1 SNHLY and CDR2 FYNNEI come from the germline V gene. The CDR3 nucleotides are TGTGCCAGCAGCCAGAGACAGCGCTCTGGAAACACCATATATTTT. Its protein is CASSQRQRSGNTIYF.

The CDR3 nucleotides are TGCGCCAGCAGCCTTCCCAGCGGGGGGCGCTGGGACTATGGCTACACCTTC. As protein: CASSLPSGGRWDYGYTF. The V call is TRBV4-1, the J call TRBJ1-2; possible D gene TRBD1, 6 bases. V was pared by 4 bases and J by 3 bases, with 21 bases between. This CDR3 has 17 amino acids. Germline CDR1 reads MGHRA; CDR2 reads YSYEKL.

This chain links TRBV10-3 with TRBJ2-1; possibly TRBD2 for D (6 bases). CDR1 is ENHRY and CDR2 is SYGVKD in the germline V gene. This CDR3 contains 15 residues. Trimming removed 7 bases from V and 5 bases from J, with 18 bases in between. Written as DNA, the CDR3 is TGTGCCATCACACGCCTCGCGGGACTCGACAATGAGCAGTTCTTC. It specifies CAITRLAGLDNEQFF.

This chain joins TRBV19 and TRBJ1-1; D is ambiguous. V was shortened by 8 bases and J by 4 bases, with 14 bases between the two germline ends. CDR1 and CDR2 from the germline V gene are LNHDA and SQIVND (reference sequence). The CDR3 runs to 13 residues. The CDR3 region is CASLPDAGTEAFF. The CDR3 DNA is TGTGCCAGTCTACCCGACGCGGGCACTGAAGCTTTCTTT.

This chain uses TRBV23-1 with TRBJ2-7; 7 positions agree with TRBD1. TRBV23-1 is an ORF for which the function is uncertain. The CDR3 consists of 16 residues. V trimming: 6 bases; J trimming: 5 bases; junction bases outside the gene matches: 16. The CDR3, as DNA: TGCGCCAGCAGCCCGTCCGTTGACAGGGCCCCCGACGAGCAGTACTTC. Protein: CASSPSVDRAPDEQYF.